A selection of T cell receptor beta chains follows, all from one sample in a study of regulatory T cells in long-lasting Graves disease. TCRdb used MiXCR to reprocess the multiplex PCR reads, holding one entry per CDR3 protein. This table holds a few hundred thousand distinct CDR3 sequences, approximately 15% found once. The sample was also reused in another study, on T cells in Graves' hyperthyroidism and ophthalmopathy.

Material: peripheral blood mononuclear cells (PBMCs), obtained at new diagnosis, from a patient treated with antithyroid drugs. All receptors derive from a woman in her fifties or sixties with Graves disease. The CDR3 runs from the conserved cysteine through the conserved F or W. A D gene is named only where the DNA matches it firmly.

>-|TRBJ1-1|TRBV19
CATGRGSEGGTEAFF
>-|TRBJ2-3|TRBV7-2
CASSVNSPGADTQYF
>TRBD1|TRBJ2-5|TRBV11-2
CASSPGTGRKTQYF
>-|TRBJ2-7|TRBV7-9
CASSSPRLTRYEQYF
>-|TRBJ2-1|TRBV6-2/TRBV6-3
CASSRQDFLVGEQFF
>TRBD1|TRBJ1-1|TRBV19
CASSIGDSNTEAFF
>-|TRBJ1-1|TRBV18
CASSPPLASQGTTEAFF
>-|TRBJ2-7|TRBV12-3/TRBV12-4
CASSLRGGTAEYF
>TRBD1|TRBJ2-5|TRBV6-5
CASSYGTAQETQYF
>-|TRBJ2-6|TRBV10-3
CAISGDSGGSGANVLTF
>-|TRBJ2-7|TRBV7-8
CASMRVSGSYEQYF
>-|TRBJ1-1|TRBV29-1
CSAKSVLNTEAFF
>-|TRBJ2-5|TRBV5-1
CASSLYNSETQYF
>TRBD2|TRBJ2-1|TRBV20-1
CSASPFGPSGKDEQFF
>-|TRBJ2-7|TRBV3-1
CASSPGLSAYEQYF
>-|TRBJ2-5|TRBV12-3/TRBV12-4
CASSLPVQETQYF
>-|TRBJ2-4|TRBV6-1
CASSPADSYKNIQYF
>-|TRBJ2-7|TRBV18
CASSGPGSGGSYEQYF
>TRBD1|TRBJ2-3|TRBV28
CASSGGGTGGDTQYF
>-|TRBJ1-5|TRBV12-3/TRBV12-4
CASSLEGRHSNQPQHF
>TRBD2|TRBJ2-1|TRBV5-5
CASSPPGLAGGRDEQFF
>TRBD1|TRBJ2-7|TRBV27
CASRARGQYEQYF
>TRBD2|TRBJ2-2|TRBV3-1
CASSRFLLAGVANTGELFF
>TRBD2|TRBJ2-3|TRBV28
CASSFGGSRSDTQYF
>-|TRBJ1-3|TRBV7-9
CASSLLEWTGNTIYF